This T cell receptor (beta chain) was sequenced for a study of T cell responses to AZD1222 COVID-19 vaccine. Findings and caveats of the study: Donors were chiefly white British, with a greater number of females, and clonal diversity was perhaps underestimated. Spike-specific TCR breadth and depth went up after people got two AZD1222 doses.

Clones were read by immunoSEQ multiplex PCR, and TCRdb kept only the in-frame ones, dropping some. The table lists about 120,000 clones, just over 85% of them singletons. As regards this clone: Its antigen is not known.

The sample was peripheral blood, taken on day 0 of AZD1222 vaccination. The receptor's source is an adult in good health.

The CDR3 DNA sequence: TGTGCCAGTAGCTCTCCCTCCCAGGGTTACGAGCAGTACTTC. Translation gives CASSSPSQGYEQYF. The rearrangement uses TRBV19 and TRBJ2-7; TRBD1 might be the D (5 bases). The V end was cut by 6 bases, the J end by 4 bases, with 16 bases between. There are 14 residues in the CDR3. Per the germline V gene, CDR1 is LNHDA and CDR2 is SQIVND (reference sequence).